One and the same sample provided the 16 T cell receptor beta chains below, sequenced in a study of shared clonotypes between healthy human individuals. The assay was immunoSEQ multiplex PCR, and TCRdb's table has in-frame clones only and misses some. Here the sample spans roughly 2 million clones, 85% to 95% being singletons. The sample taken for sequencing was naive CD4+ T cells sorted from blood. As for subset: CD45RA+ positively selected. The receptors derive from a man aged 18 to 29 in good health.

This clone was recorded only once. The chain carries TRBV5-1 and TRBJ2-1, with D tentatively TRBD2 (6 bases). The germline V and J ends were trimmed by 0 bases and 0 bases, with 10 bases remaining between them. This CDR3 spans 16 amino acids. Germline V gene lookup returns CDR1 SGHRS and CDR2 YFSETQ. CDR3 sequence reads: CASSLGGEASYNEQFF. The CDR3 nucleotides read TGCGCCAGCAGCTTGGGCGGGGAAGCCTCCTACAATGAGCAGTTCTTC.

CDR3: CASSYFLGTANTEAFF. The CDR3 nucleotides are TGTGCCAGCAGTTACTTCCTCGGGACGGCGAACACTGAAGCTTTCTTT. V usage is TRBV6-5 and J usage is TRBJ1-1; a weak D match, TRBD1 (5 bases). This CDR3 is built from 16 residues. V lost 1 base and J lost 1, with 13 bases in between. Germline-derived CDR1 and CDR2 are MNHEY and SVGAGI.

The CDR3 sequence: CASSLYQEETQYF. In nucleotides, the CDR3 is TGTGCCAGCAGCTTATACCAGGAAGAGACCCAGTACTTC. The chain employs TRBV7-3 and TRBJ2-5, with D unresolved. The CDR3 spans 13 residues. CDR1 SGHTA and CDR2 FQGTGA come from the germline V gene. V was pared by 2 bases and J by 3 bases, with 7 bases between.

The chain uses TRBV5-1 and TRBJ2-3; TRBD2 agrees at 10 bases. J was trimmed by 3 bases and V by 6 bases; bases with no gene match: 7. This CDR3 comprises 15 residues. Germline lookup yields CDR1 SGHRS and CDR2 YFSETQ. The CDR3 here is CASMTGLAATDTQYF. DNA for the CDR3: TGCGCCAGCATGACCGGACTAGCGGCTACAGATACGCAGTATTTT. Full variable domain (missing parts from reference TRBV5-1 and TRBJ2-3): KAGVTQTPRYLIKTRGQQVTLSCSPISGHRSVSWYQQTPGQGLQFLFEYFSETQRNKGNFPGRFSGRQFSNSRSEMNVSTLELGDSALYLCASMTGLAATDTQYFGPGTRLTVL.

The V gene is TRBV7-2, the J gene TRBJ2-5; the match to TRBD2 covers 9 bases. J gave up 1 base and V 3 bases, and 3 bases lay outside the gene matches. This CDR3 region has 15 residues. In germline, CDR1 is SGHTA, CDR2 FQGNSA. CDR3 coding DNA: TGTGCCAGCAGCTTTGGACTAGCGCCCCAAGAGACCCAGTACTTC. This codes for CASSFGLAPQETQYF. The full variable domain, in which reference TRBV7-2 and TRBJ2-5 provide the parts outside the CDR3, is GAGVSQSPSNKVTEKGKDVELRCDPISGHTALYWYRQSLGQGLEFLIYFQGNSAPDKSGLPSDRFSAERTGGSVSTLTIQRTQQEDSAVYLCASSFGLAPQETQYFGPGTRLLVL.

The chain carries TRBV4-1 and TRBJ2-5; 10 positions agree with TRBD2. Germline values: CDR1 MGHRA, CDR2 YSYEKL. The J segment lost 5 bases and the V segment lost 3 bases, leaving 3 bases of the junction unmatched. This CDR3 is built from 14 residues. CDR3 protein: CASSQFSGGETQYF. The CDR3 region has the DNA TGCGCCAGCAGCCAGTTTAGCGGGGGGGAGACCCAGTACTTC.

CDR3 in amino acids: CASRQDLGFYNEQFF. The CDR3 region has the DNA TGTGCCAGCAGACAGGATCTGGGGTTTTACAATGAGCAGTTCTTC. The chain uses TRBV7-2 and TRBJ2-1; TRBD1 is a possible D gene (5 bases). The V end lost 6 bases, the J end lost 4 bases, and 16 bases lay between the germline ends. This CDR3 has 15 amino acids. The germline CDR1 and CDR2 sequences are SGHTA and FQGNSA.

The CDR3 nucleotides are TGTGCCAGCTCACCACTAGCGGAGAACGAGCAGTACTTC. It yields the protein CASSPLAENEQYF. The chain has TRBV18 and TRBJ2-7; possibly TRBD2 for D (6 bases). Germline CDR1 reads KGHSH; CDR2 reads LQKENI. The CDR3 extends over 13 amino acids. Trimming pared 1 base from V and 5 bases from J, leaving 9 bases between.

The rearrangement uses TRBV5-4 and TRBJ2-7, with unresolved D. The length of the CDR3 is 17 residues. Per the germline V gene, CDR1 is SGHNT and CDR2 is YYREEE (reference sequence). V lost 2 bases, J lost 3 bases, and 21 bases lay in between. The CDR3 loop is CASSFISSGPLLYEQYF. The DNA of the CDR3 is TGTGCCAGCAGCTTCATTTCATCCGGCCCTCTCCTCTACGAGCAGTACTTC.

V usage is TRBV9 and J usage is TRBJ2-1, with 9 bases that match TRBD2. The CDR3 loop spans 17 amino acids. From germline, CDR1 is SGDLS and CDR2 YYNGEE. Trimming removed 0 bases from V and 5 bases from J; junction bases left unmatched: 9. This CDR3 is CASSVDSGRTLDNEQFF. CDR3 sequence (DNA): TGTGCCAGCAGCGTAGACAGCGGGAGGACCTTAGACAATGAGCAGTTCTTC.

A single count supports this clone. The chain couples TRBV7-3 to TRBJ1-1; D not certain. Trimming cost V 0 bases and J 2 bases, with 10 bases left between them. Germline CDR1 reads SGHTA; CDR2 reads FQGTGA. The CDR3 consists of 15 residues. The CDR3 nucleotides are TGTGCCAGCAGCTTAACGGGCAGGTCTAACACTGAAGCTTTCTTT. Translation gives CASSLTGRSNTEAFF.

This clone was found once. The chain employs TRBV30 and TRBJ1-3, with D hard to call. V dropped 4 bases and J dropped 8 bases, with 15 bases sitting between them. CDR1 and CDR2 from the germline V gene are GTSNPN and SVGIG (reference sequence). The CDR3 consists of 13 residues. CDR3 sequence (DNA): TGTGCCTGGAATGGGAGAGTAGTGGACACCATATATTTT. Translated: CAWNGRVVDTIYF. Full variable domain (outside the CDR3, taken from reference TRBV30 and TRBJ1-3): SQTIHQWPATLVQPVGSPLSLECTVEGTSNPNLYWYRQAAGRGLQLLFYSVGIGQISSEVPQNLSASRPQDRQFILSSKKLLLSDSGFYLCAWNGRVVDTIYFGEGSWLTVV.

This clone appeared a single time. Other DNA sequences in this sample translate to the same CDR3. V gene TRBV7-9 combines with J gene TRBJ1-4; tentatively, D is TRBD1 (5 bases). CDR3 length: 14 amino acids. The V and J ends lost 3 bases and 0 bases respectively, with 5 bases between them. CDR1 is SEHNR and CDR2 is FQNEAQ in the germline V gene (reference sequence). The CDR3 is CASSLTATNEKLFF. The CDR3 region has the DNA TGTGCCAGCAGCTTGACAGCAACTAATGAAAAACTGTTTTTT.

This clone was seen a single time. CDR3 in amino acids: CASSLDSGTFYEQYF. For the CDR3, the DNA is TGTGCCAGCAGCTTAGATTCCGGGACATTTTACGAGCAGTACTTC. This rearrangement joins TRBV11-2 to TRBJ2-7, with a weak D call TRBD1 (6 bases). The V gene's germline CDR1 is SGHAT and CDR2 FQNNGV. This CDR3 is built from 15 residues. V was shortened by 0 bases and J by 4 bases, with 13 bases between the two germline ends.

This clone was detected only once. In the same sample, other DNA sequences code for this CDR3. This chain joins TRBV5-4 and TRBJ1-1; no clear D gene. CDR1 SGHNT and CDR2 YYREEE come from the germline V gene (reference sequence). CDR3 length: 13 residues. The germline V and J ends were trimmed by 0 bases and 5 bases, with 8 bases remaining between them. The CDR3 coding sequence is TGTGCCAGCAGCTTGGGGGGAGGTACTGAAGCTTTCTTT. This sequence encodes CASSLGGGTEAFF.

The chain employs TRBV7-9 and TRBJ2-5; D is possibly TRBD2 (6 bases). The V gene lost 2 bases and the J gene lost 5 bases, with 12 bases spanning the gap. The CDR3 is 14 amino acids. The germline CDR1 and CDR2 sequences are SEHNR and FQNEAQ (reference sequence). The CDR3 region has the DNA TGTGCCAGCAGCTTACTGGAGGGTGGGGAGACCCAGTACTTC. Its protein is CASSLLEGGETQYF.